A single sample is the source of the 3 T cell receptor beta chains below, sequenced in a study of cytomegalovirus exposure and HLA in healthy donors. Both 60 Vbeta primers and 13 Jbeta primers went into the PCR. Repertoires were generated with immunoSEQ multiplex PCR, while TCRdb's copy carries only in-frame clones and drops some. The sample holds 150,000 to 180,000 clones, about three quarters seen once. The specimen was PBMCs. These receptors were obtained from a middle-aged woman in good health and CMV-seronegative.

This clone has just a few counts. This chain uses TRBV27 with TRBJ2-5; D gene ambiguous. The J call may be incorrect, as the DNA end agrees better with TRBJ2-7. The germline gives CDR1 MNHEY, CDR2 SMNVEV (reference sequence). This CDR3 is built from 15 residues. Here the CDR3 reads CASSAAPGYSYEQYF. CDR3 sequence (DNA): TGTGCCAGCAGCGCGGCTCCGGGTTACTCCTACGAGCAGTACTTC.

The chain uses TRBV6-5 and TRBJ2-5, with no clear D. Trimming stripped 2 bases from V and 0 bases from J, with 7 bases between. There are 14 residues in the CDR3. In germline, CDR1 is MNHEY, CDR2 SVGAGI. The CDR3 DNA follows: TGTGCCAGCAGTTACAGTCGGGACCAAGAGACCCAGTACTTC. Protein product: CASSYSRDQETQYF.

This chain connects TRBV11-2 to TRBJ1-5; no clear D. Trimming shortened V by 5 bases and J by 7 bases, and 12 bases separated the two germline ends. The CDR3 extends over 13 amino acids. The germline CDR1 and CDR2 sequences are SGHAT and FQNNGV. CDR3 nucleotides: TGTGCCAGCAGCCCGTTCCCGGGGCAGCCCCAGCATTTT. Translated: CASSPFPGQPQHF.